Each of the 5 T cell receptor beta chains below was sequenced from the same sample in a study of Ad26.COV2.S vaccination and SARS-CoV-2 variants. Assay: immunoSEQ multiplex PCR; the TCRdb copy retains only in-frame clones and omits some. Among about 430,000 clones listed, around 90% were seen once. As for treatment: over 15 received Ad26.COV2.S at low or high dose, single or two shots; a few received placebo; per-sample allocation not given. Repertoires come from day 63 after the first vaccine or placebo injection. Sequences were derived from peripheral blood, sampled in a trial of Ad26.COV2.S vaccine versus placebo. The receptors here all came from a person aged 18-60 years who received the Ad26.COV2.S COVID-19 vaccine or a placebo.

The chain recombines TRBV2 with TRBJ2-7; the D call may be TRBD1 or TRBD2 (5 bases each). Trimming took off 11 bases at V and 3 bases at J, with 17 bases between the two ends. Germline lookup yields CDR1 SNHLY and CDR2 FYNNEI. CDR3 length equals 13 residues. CDR3 bases: TGTGCCGGGGTTGTAGGGACCCACTACGAGCAGTACTTC. Protein: CAGVVGTHYEQYF.

The J gene is TRBJ2-4, the V gene TRBV9; 7 bases fit TRBD2. The germline V gene encodes CDR1 SGDLS and CDR2 YYNGEE. The CDR3 is made up of 16 amino acids. Trimming at V came to 3 bases and at J to 0 bases, leaving 6 bases not matched to a gene. In DNA, the CDR3 is TGTGCCAGCAGCGAGGGACTATATGAAGCCAAAAACATTCAGTACTTC. Translation gives CASSEGLYEAKNIQYF.

V usage is TRBV5-1 and J usage is TRBJ2-5; maybe TRBD2 (5 bases). The CDR3 consists of 13 residues. V lost 4 bases and J lost 0, with 7 bases in between. Germline loops: CDR1 SGHRS, CDR2 YFSETQ. The CDR3 DNA follows: TGCGCCAGCAGCCCGGGAAACCAAGAGACCCAGTACTTC. Translated: CASSPGNQETQYF.

V and J are TRBV11-2 and TRBJ2-4; possible D gene TRBD1, 5 bases. This CDR3 is built from 15 residues. Per the germline V gene, CDR1 is SGHAT and CDR2 is FQNNGV. V lost 1 base to trimming and J lost 8 bases, with 15 bases between them. CDR3 region: CASSLVGQGFDIQYF. The CDR3 coding sequence is TGTGCCAGCAGCTTAGTAGGCCAGGGCTTTGACATTCAGTACTTC.

The chain couples TRBV19 to TRBJ2-3; 9 bases line up with TRBD2. This CDR3 is built from 16 residues. V shed 7 bases, J shed 0 bases, and the junction held 8 bases outside the gene matches. CDR1 and CDR2 (germline): LNHDA, SQIVND (reference sequence). The DNA of the CDR3 is TGTGCCAGTATGCCCTTCGGACTAGCGAGCACAGATACGCAGTATTTT. Its translation: CASMPFGLASTDTQYF.